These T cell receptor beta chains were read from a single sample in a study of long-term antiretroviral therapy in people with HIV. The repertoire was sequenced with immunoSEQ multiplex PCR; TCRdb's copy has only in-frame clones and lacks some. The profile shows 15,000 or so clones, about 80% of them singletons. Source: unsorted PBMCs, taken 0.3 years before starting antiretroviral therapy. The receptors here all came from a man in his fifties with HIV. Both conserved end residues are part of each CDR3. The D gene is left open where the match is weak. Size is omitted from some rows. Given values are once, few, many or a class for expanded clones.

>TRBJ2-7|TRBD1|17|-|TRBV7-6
TGTGCCAGCAGCTTCGGCTTTCCGGGACAGGTACTCGGCGAGCAGTACTTC
CASSFGFPGQVLGEQYF
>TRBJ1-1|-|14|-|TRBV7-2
TGTGCCAGCACGCTCATGGGGGCGAACACTGAAGCTTTCTTT
CASTLMGANTEAFF
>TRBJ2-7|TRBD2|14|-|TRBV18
TGTGCCAGCTCCCCCCGGGGGGGTTTGGGAGAGCAGTACTTC
CASSPRGGLGEQYF
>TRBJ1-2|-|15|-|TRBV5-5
TGTGCCAGCAGCTTATCTGCAGGGGAAACCTATGGCTACACCTTC
CASSLSAGETYGYTF
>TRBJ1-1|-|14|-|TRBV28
TGTGCCAGCAGTTTCAGGGTCCCGAACACTGAAGCTTTCTTT
CASSFRVPNTEAFF
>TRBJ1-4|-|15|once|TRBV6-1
TGTGCCAGCAGTGAAGGAATGGCAGGGAATGAAAAACTGTTTTTT
CASSEGMAGNEKLFF
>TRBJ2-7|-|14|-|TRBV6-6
TGTGCCAGCAGTTACCCCGGGACACCTTACGAGCAGTACTTC
CASSYPGTPYEQYF
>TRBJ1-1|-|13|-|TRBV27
-
CASSWGPGAFDFF
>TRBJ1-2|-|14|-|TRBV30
TGTGCCTGGAGTGTAACGACAGGTCTTGATGGCTACACCTTC
CAWSVTTGLDGYTF
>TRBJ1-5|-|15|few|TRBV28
TGTGCCAGCAGCAACCCATGGGGGGGGGAGCAGCCCCAGCATTTT
CASSNPWGGEQPQHF
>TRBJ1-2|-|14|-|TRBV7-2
TGTGCCAGCAGCCTCCGACGGATTAACTATGGCTACACCTTC
CASSLRRINYGYTF
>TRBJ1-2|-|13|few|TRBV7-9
TGTGCCAGCAGCTTAGGGACATCCTATGGCTACACCTTC
CASSLGTSYGYTF
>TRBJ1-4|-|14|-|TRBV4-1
TGCGCCAGCAGCCGCCCAGGGCAGCTTGAAAAACTGTTTTTT
CASSRPGQLEKLFF
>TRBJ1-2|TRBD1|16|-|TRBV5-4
TGTGCCAGCAGCCTGGGGTCTGCCCAGGGGGCAGGCGGCTACACCTTC
CASSLGSAQGAGGYTF
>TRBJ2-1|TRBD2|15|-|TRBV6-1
TGTGCCAGCAGTCGTGGACTAGCGCGAAACAATGAGCAGTTCTTC
CASSRGLARNNEQFF
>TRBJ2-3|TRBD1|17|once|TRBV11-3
TGTGCCAGCAGCTTAGAATGGGGCAGGGGGCAGAGATATACGCAGTATTTT
CASSLEWGRGQRYTQYF
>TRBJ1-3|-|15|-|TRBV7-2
TGTGCCAGCAGCGGAAGGGGGTCCTCTGGAAACACCATATATTTT
CASSGRGSSGNTIYF
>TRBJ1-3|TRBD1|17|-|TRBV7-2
TGTGCCAGCAGCCCTCGACAGGGGCTATCGGGAGGAAACACCATATATTTT
CASSPRQGLSGGNTIYF
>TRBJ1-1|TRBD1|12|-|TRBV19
TGTGCCAGCTCGGACAGGGGCACTGAAGCTTTCTTT
CASSDRGTEAFF
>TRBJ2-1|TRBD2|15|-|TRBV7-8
TGTGCCAGCAGCTCCATAGCGGGGGGCCAGGGTGAGCAGTTCTTC
CASSSIAGGQGEQFF
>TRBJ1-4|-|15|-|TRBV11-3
TGTGCCAGCAGCTCTTACCGAGACGTAAATGAAAAACTGTTTTTT
CASSSYRDVNEKLFF
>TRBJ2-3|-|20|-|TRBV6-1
TGTGCCAGCAGTGAAGAGGTGGAGGGGGCAAGGGCTAGCGGCACAGATACGCAGTATTTT
CASSEEVEGARASGTDTQYF
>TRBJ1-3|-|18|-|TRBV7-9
TGTGCCAGCAGCTTAGCGCCTGGGACCATAAAGGCTGGAAACACCATATATTTT
CASSLAPGTIKAGNTIYF